These 7 T cell receptor beta chains originate from one sample sequenced in a study of blood T cell repertoires in COVID-19. The table came from immunoSEQ multiplex PCR; TCRdb's copy has only in-frame clones and leaves some out. The sample consists of roughly 160,000 clones, roughly 87% of them appearing once. Sequencing was done on a sample of peripheral blood. All receptors derive from a woman aged 55-70 years who had recovered from COVID-19.

The chain links TRBV4-1 to TRBJ1-5; 7 positions agree with TRBD1. The germline V gene encodes CDR1 MGHRA and CDR2 YSYEKL. The V segment lost 3 bases and the J segment 5 bases; nucleotides outside the gene matches: 7. This CDR3 contains 15 residues. CDR3 coding DNA: TGCGCCAGCAGCCAGGTGACAGGGCCGGATCAGCCCCAGCATTTT. Protein sequence: CASSQVTGPDQPQHF.

V and J are TRBV5-1 and TRBJ1-1; perhaps TRBD1 as D (6 bases). Trimming left V 4 bases short and J 0 bases short, with 16 bases between. Looked up from germline, CDR1 is SGHRS and CDR2 is YFSETQ. The length of the CDR3 is 16 residues. CDR3 DNA sequence: TGCGCCAGCAGCCCCCTTTCGACAGGTGTGAACACTGAAGCTTTCTTT. This codes for CASSPLSTGVNTEAFF.

The V gene is TRBV9, the J gene TRBJ2-1; D gene ambiguous. Germline CDR1 and CDR2: SGDLS and YYNGEE. Trimming took 1 base from V and 3 from J, leaving 11 bases between them. This CDR3 comprises 15 residues. CDR3: CASSVQQEYYNEQFF. The CDR3 DNA follows: TGTGCCAGCAGCGTACAACAAGAATACTACAATGAGCAGTTCTTC.

The rearrangement joins TRBV4-2 to TRBJ2-7, with D perhaps TRBD2 (5 bases). In germline, CDR1 is LGHNA, CDR2 YNFKEQ. This CDR3 region has 13 residues. V lost 8 bases to trimming and J lost 2 bases, with 13 bases between them. The DNA of the CDR3 is TGTGCCAGCGTCCGGGATTCTGCCTACGAGCAGTACTTC. Translated, it gives CASVRDSAYEQYF.

This chain uses TRBV4-2 with TRBJ2-7; 8 bases align to TRBD1. J was trimmed by 2 bases and V by 4 bases; bases with no gene match: 4. The V gene's germline CDR1 is LGHNA and CDR2 YNFKEQ. The length of the CDR3 is 14 residues. CDR3 amino acids: CASSLGTGAYEQYF. In nucleotides, the CDR3 is TGTGCCAGCAGCCTCGGGACAGGAGCCTACGAGCAGTACTTC.

This clone was picked up one time. The chain links TRBV19 to TRBJ2-3; 8 positions agree with TRBD1. This CDR3 has 15 residues. Germline loops: CDR1 LNHDA, CDR2 SQIVND (reference sequence). Trimming took 4 bases from V and 1 from J; bases not matched to a gene: 4. This chain's CDR3 is CASSRQGFGTDTQYF. In nucleotides, the CDR3 is TGTGCCAGTAGTAGACAGGGGTTTGGCACAGATACGCAGTATTTT.

The rearrangement joins TRBV3-1 (or the pseudogene TRBV3-2) to TRBJ2-5, with 8 bases that match TRBD1. J lost 0 bases, V lost 2 bases, and 5 bases had no gene match. This CDR3 spans 16 amino acids. CDR1 is LGHDT and CDR2 is YNNKEL in the germline V gene (reference sequence). The CDR3 nucleotides are TGTGCCAGCAGCCAACTGACAGGGGCAAACCAAGAGACCCAGTACTTC. It codes for CASSQLTGANQETQYF.